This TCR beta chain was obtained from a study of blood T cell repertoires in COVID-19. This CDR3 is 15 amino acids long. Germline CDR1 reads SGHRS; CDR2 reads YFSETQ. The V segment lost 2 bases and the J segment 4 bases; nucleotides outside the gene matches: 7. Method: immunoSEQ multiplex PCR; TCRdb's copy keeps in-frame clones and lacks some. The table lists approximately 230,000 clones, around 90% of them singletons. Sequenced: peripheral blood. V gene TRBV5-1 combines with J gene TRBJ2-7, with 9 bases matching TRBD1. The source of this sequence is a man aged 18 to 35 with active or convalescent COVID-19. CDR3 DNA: TGCGCCAGCAGCTTATTACAGGGGGCCGGTTACGAGCAGTACTTC. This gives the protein CASSLLQGAGYEQYF.